A single sample gave rise to the 28 T cell receptor beta chains below, sequenced in a study of CD8+ T cells in alopecia areata. Following extraction, RNA underwent reverse transcription to cDNA, which served as the sequencing template. Generated by immunoSEQ multiplex PCR, the TCRdb table keeps only in-frame clones and is missing some. The table has some 130,000 clones, roughly 61% seen once. The source was CD4+ T cells sorted from blood, collected at week 0. These receptors were collected from a human donor with alopecia areata.

This clone was picked up one time. The chain joins TRBV29-1 to TRBJ1-1, with TRBD1 matching 7 bases. V shed 6 bases and J 0 bases; nucleotides not matched to a gene: 4. The CDR3 totals 13 residues. Germline V gene sequence: CDR1 SQVTM, CDR2 ANQGSEA. Written as DNA, the CDR3 is TGCAGCGTCGTGGGACAGCTGAACACTGAAGCTTTCTTT. It yields the protein CSVVGQLNTEAFF.

This clone was counted a few times. The J gene is TRBJ2-3, the V gene TRBV10-3; TRBD2 matches at 7 bases. The CDR3 sequence is 12 residues long. V dropped 5 bases and J dropped 9; count of bases not matched to a gene: 5. Germline V lookup: CDR1 ENHRY, CDR2 SYGVKD. CDR3 DNA: TGTGCCATCAGTCCAAGCGGGAACACGCAGTATTTT. Amino acid sequence: CAISPSGNTQYF.

This clone was counted a few times. A junction end diverges from the germline sequence, so it may reflect a read error. This chain uses TRBV2 with TRBJ2-5; D is ambiguous. The length of the CDR3 is 12 residues. Per germline, CDR1 SNHLY and CDR2 FYNNEI. CDR3 amino acids: CASSEVSRSQNF. Here the CDR3 DNA reads TGTGCCAGCAGTGAGGTTTCCCGGTCGCAGAACTTC.

V and J are TRBV29-1 and TRBJ1-3, with a weak D call TRBD1 (5 bases). V was cut by 7 bases and J by 0 bases, with 16 bases left in between. The CDR3 sequence is 15 residues long. The germline V gene has CDR1 SQVTM and CDR2 ANQGSEA. The CDR3 coding sequence is TGCAGCGCCTCAGGGACCCTCCGCTCTGGAAACACCATATATTTT. It encodes CSASGTLRSGNTIYF.

This clone was detected a few times. The rearrangement uses TRBV7-6 and TRBJ2-1, with D maybe TRBD2 (6 bases). Germline CDR1 and CDR2: SGHVS and FNYEAQ. V lost 6 bases, J lost 8 bases, and 14 bases lay in between. CDR3 length: 13 residues. Here the CDR3 reads CASSRGGRDEQFF. The DNA for the CDR3 is TGTGCCAGCAGTCGAGGAGGGCGGGATGAGCAGTTCTTC.

This clone was counted only a few times. This chain links TRBV7-3 with TRBJ2-1; 10 bases are shared with TRBD2. The CDR3 spans 14 residues. CDR1 and CDR2 from the germline V gene are SGHTA and FQGTGA. V lost 5 bases to trimming and J lost 6 bases; unmatched junction nucleotides: 4. CDR3 protein: CASSRTSGTNEQFF. The CDR3 DNA sequence: TGTGCCAGCAGCCGGACTAGCGGAACCAATGAGCAGTTCTTC. The full variable domain, with the rest looked up from reference TRBV7-3 and TRBJ2-1, is GAGVSQTPSNKVTEKGKYVELRCDPISGHTALYWYRQSLGQGPEFLIYFQGTGAADDSGLPNDRFFAVRPEGSVSTLKIQRTERGDSAVYLCASSRTSGTNEQFFGPGTRLTVL.

The chain has TRBV4-1 and TRBJ1-4; D possibly corresponds to TRBD1 (5 bases). Per germline, CDR1 MGHRA and CDR2 YSYEKL. The V gene lost 2 bases and the J gene lost 4 bases, with 11 bases spanning the gap. CDR3 length equals 15 residues. In nucleotides, the CDR3 is TGCGCCAGCAGCCAATCCGGGACGGATAATGAAAAACTGTTTTTT. This translates into CASSQSGTDNEKLFF.

The chain joins TRBV30 to TRBJ2-6; D unresolved. Trimming removed 1 base at V and 0 bases at J, with 10 bases between. The CDR3 is made up of 16 amino acids. Germline loops: CDR1 GTSNPN, CDR2 SVGIG (reference sequence). CDR3 region: CAWSGSLTSGANVLTF. As DNA, the CDR3 is TGTGCCTGGAGTGGGAGCCTTACCTCTGGGGCCAACGTCCTGACTTTC.

The chain carries TRBV4-1 and TRBJ1-2, with D perhaps matching TRBD1 (5 bases). The V end was cut by 6 bases, the J end by 8 bases, with 22 bases between. From germline, CDR1 is MGHRA and CDR2 YSYEKL. The CDR3 totals 15 residues. CDR3 sequence reads: CASRPSRGGVRGYTF. The CDR3 DNA sequence: TGCGCCAGCAGACCCTCGCGGGGCGGGGTTCGGGGCTACACCTTC.

This chain uses TRBV13 with TRBJ1-2; a weak D match, TRBD1 (6 bases). The CDR3 loop spans 15 amino acids. Germline V lookup: CDR1 PRHDT, CDR2 FYEKMQ (reference sequence). Trimming left V 5 bases short and J 2 bases short, with 15 bases between. The CDR3 DNA sequence: TGTGCCAGCAGCCCTCAAGCAGGGGCGAACTATGGCTACACCTTC. Amino acids: CASSPQAGANYGYTF.

Notes on this clone: Within the sample, other DNA sequences also encode this same CDR3. This chain joins TRBV18 and TRBJ1-1; D is ambiguous. Trimming shortened V by 3 bases and J by 0 bases, and 8 bases separated the two germline ends. Germline assignment: CDR1 KGHSH and CDR2 LQKENI. CDR3 length: 14 residues. CDR3 residues: CASSPQTVNTEAFF. The CDR3 nucleotides are TGTGCCAGCTCACCGCAAACGGTGAACACTGAAGCTTTCTTT.

This clone was seen only a few times. The V gene is TRBV21-1, the J gene TRBJ1-2; the table's TRBD1 call for D was not verified on the DNA. TRBV21-1 is a known pseudogene. The length of the CDR3 is 16 residues. In DNA form, the CDR3 reads TGTGCCAGCAGCAAGGGACAGGGGGCTTTGACTAGTGGCTACACCTTC. This translates into CASSKGQGALTSGYTF.

The CDR3 coding sequence is TGTGCCAGCAGCGTAGGTCCGGGGGGCGCGGGCACAGATACGCAGTATTTT. The encoded protein is CASSVGPGGAGTDTQYF. This chain uses TRBV9 with TRBJ2-3; perhaps TRBD2 as D (7 bases). Trimming left V 0 bases short and J 1 base short, with 15 bases between. The CDR3 contains 17 residues. Germline-derived CDR1 and CDR2 are SGDLS and YYNGEE.

The V gene is TRBV30, the J gene TRBJ2-7, with 12 nucleotides matching TRBD2. CDR1 and CDR2 from the germline V gene are GTSNPN and SVGIG (reference sequence). The CDR3 loop spans 16 amino acids. V lost 2 bases to trimming and J lost 5 bases; unmatched junction nucleotides: 10. The CDR3 region is CAWSTSGGLGAHEQYF. The CDR3 DNA reads as TGTGCCTGGAGTACTAGCGGGGGGCTCGGAGCGCACGAGCAGTACTTC. The full variable domain, in which reference TRBV30 and TRBJ2-7 provide the parts outside the CDR3, is SQTIHQWPATLVQPVGSPLSLECTVEGTSNPNLYWYRQAAGRGLQLLFYSVGIGQISSEVPQNLSASRPQDRQFILSSKKLLLSDSGFYLCAWSTSGGLGAHEQYFGPGTRLTVT.

The rearrangement joins TRBV5-1 to TRBJ2-7; D is possibly TRBD1 or TRBD2 (5 bases each). The CDR3 is 14 amino acids. Deletions cut 6 bases from V and 0 bases from J, with 13 bases between. The germline V gene has CDR1 SGHRS and CDR2 YFSETQ. CDR3 nucleotides: TGCGCCAGCACCACCGGGACGGGCTCCTACGAGCAGTACTTC. Translation gives CASTTGTGSYEQYF.

The rearrangement joins TRBV7-9 to TRBJ2-3; 7 nucleotides match TRBD1. The germline V gene has CDR1 SEHNR and CDR2 FQNEAQ (reference sequence). The CDR3 consists of 16 residues. After removal of 5 bases from V and 1 base from J, the junction contained 9 bases not matched to a gene. The CDR3 sequence is CASSPWTGTGTDTQYF. The CDR3, as DNA: TGTGCCAGCAGCCCGTGGACAGGTACGGGCACAGATACGCAGTATTTT.

The gene calls are TRBV2 and TRBJ2-1, with a tentative D call TRBD1 (6 bases). CDR3 size: 10 residues. Germline CDR1 and CDR2: SNHLY and FYNNEI. V was clipped by 6 bases and J by 13 bases, with 10 bases between them. The CDR3 here is CASSTGQQFF. CDR3 sequence (DNA): TGTGCCAGCAGCACGGGACAACAGTTCTTC.

The chain carries TRBV5-1 and TRBJ2-5; 7 nucleotides match TRBD2. CDR3 size: 16 residues. Germline loops: CDR1 SGHRS, CDR2 YFSETQ. Germline trimming cut 3 bases from V and 2 bases from J; bases unmatched to any gene: 10. The CDR3 reads CASSSLPGGGQETQYF. In DNA, the CDR3 is TGCGCCAGCAGCTCCCTCCCCGGGGGAGGGCAAGAGACCCAGTACTTC.

V usage is TRBV29-1 and J usage is TRBJ1-2; TRBD1 aligns across 11 bases. The germline V gene has CDR1 SQVTM and CDR2 ANQGSEA. The CDR3 is 16 residues long. V gave up 4 bases and J gave up 4 bases; unmatched junction bases: 11. CDR3 in DNA: TGCAGCGTTGGACCCGGGACAGGGGGAGAGGGCTATGGCTACACCTTC. This translates into CSVGPGTGGEGYGYTF.

The genes are TRBV2 and TRBJ2-2; tentatively, D is TRBD1 (6 bases). This CDR3 contains 14 residues. Trimming took 6 bases from V and 6 from J, leaving 14 bases between them. The germline CDR1 and CDR2 sequences are SNHLY and FYNNEI. The CDR3 sequence is CASRQQGSAGELFF. In DNA, the CDR3 is TGTGCCAGCAGACAACAGGGTAGCGCCGGGGAGCTGTTTTTT.

The chain couples TRBV4-3 to TRBJ2-6; a possible D gene is TRBD1 (5 bases). The CDR3 is 18 residues long. Germline values: CDR1 LGHNA, CDR2 YSLEER. Deletions cut 0 bases from V and 0 bases from J, with 12 bases between. The DNA for the CDR3 is TGCGCCAGCAGCCAAGATGGGGTTAGGGGCTCTGGGGCCAACGTCCTGACTTTC. Residues: CASSQDGVRGSGANVLTF.

Only one count was recorded for this clone. J is TRBJ2-1 and V is TRBV11-2; 9 nucleotides match TRBD1. Germline V lookup: CDR1 SGHAT, CDR2 FQNNGV. The ends lost 3 bases at V and 3 bases at J; junction bases unmatched: 9. The CDR3 has 17 residues. CDR3 loop: CASSFSADRGNYNEQFF. Written as DNA, the CDR3 is TGTGCCAGCAGCTTTTCCGCCGACAGGGGGAACTACAATGAGCAGTTCTTC.

This chain uses TRBV6-1 with TRBJ1-4; D is perhaps TRBD1 (5 bases). Germline CDR1 MNHNS, CDR2 SASEGT. Trimming cost V 8 bases and J 8 bases, with 21 bases left between them. The CDR3 is 15 amino acids. CDR3 coding DNA: TGTGCCAGCCTCCGGGACTTCTACGGGGGGGAAAAACTGTTTTTT. It encodes CASLRDFYGGEKLFF.

The chain uses TRBV29-1 and TRBJ2-3; tentatively, D is TRBD1 (6 bases). The length of the CDR3 is 15 residues. Germline V CDR1 and CDR2: SQVTM, ANQGSEA. V lost 7 bases, J lost 3 bases, and 20 bases lay in between. DNA for the CDR3: TGCAGCGCCTTAAGGGGGTACCAATATACAGATACGCAGTATTTT. It translates to CSALRGYQYTDTQYF.

The gene calls are TRBV5-1 and TRBJ1-1; tentative D call: TRBD1 (5 bases). Germline V gene sequence: CDR1 SGHRS, CDR2 YFSETQ. Trimming removed 3 bases from V and 1 base from J, with 10 bases in between. The CDR3 is 14 residues long. CDR3: CASSYLTANTEAFF. The CDR3 DNA is TGCGCCAGCAGCTACCTGACAGCGAACACTGAAGCTTTCTTT.

The rearrangement links TRBV15 to TRBJ2-3, with a possible D match to TRBD1 (6 bases). Germline CDR1 is LNHNV and CDR2 is YYDKDF (reference sequence). V shed 5 bases and J shed 5 bases, with 14 bases lying between them. The CDR3 is made up of 14 amino acids. The CDR3 sequence is CATSRDKAIDTQYF. The CDR3 region has the DNA TGTGCCACCAGCCGGGACAAAGCGATAGATACGCAGTATTTT.

The chain combines TRBV5-1 with TRBJ2-7; a weak D match, TRBD1 (5 bases). V lost 0 bases, J lost 1 base, and 8 bases lay in between. The germline V gene has CDR1 SGHRS and CDR2 YFSETQ. The CDR3 runs to 14 residues. The CDR3 region has the DNA TGCGCCAGCAGCTTGGAAGCAGGGTCCTACGAGCAGTACTTC. Protein sequence: CASSLEAGSYEQYF. Full variable domain (remainder filled in from reference TRBV5-1 and TRBJ2-7): KAGVTQTPRYLIKTRGQQVTLSCSPISGHRSVSWYQQTPGQGLQFLFEYFSETQRNKGNFPGRFSGRQFSNSRSEMNVSTLELGDSALYLCASSLEAGSYEQYFGPGTRLTVT.

The V gene is TRBV7-2, the J gene TRBJ2-7; no firm D call. The CDR3 is 12 amino acids. Germline CDR1 reads SGHTA; CDR2 reads FQGNSA. V was clipped by 6 bases and J by 6 bases, with 12 bases between them. The DNA for the CDR3 is TGTGCCAGCAGTCGTACCTATCCCGAGCAGTACTTC. Translation: CASSRTYPEQYF. The full variable domain, rest sourced from reference TRBV7-2 and TRBJ2-7, is GAGVSQSPSNKVTEKGKDVELRCDPISGHTALYWYRQSLGQGLEFLIYFQGNSAPDKSGLPSDRFSAERTGGSVSTLTIQRTQQEDSAVYLCASSRTYPEQYFGPGTRLTVT.